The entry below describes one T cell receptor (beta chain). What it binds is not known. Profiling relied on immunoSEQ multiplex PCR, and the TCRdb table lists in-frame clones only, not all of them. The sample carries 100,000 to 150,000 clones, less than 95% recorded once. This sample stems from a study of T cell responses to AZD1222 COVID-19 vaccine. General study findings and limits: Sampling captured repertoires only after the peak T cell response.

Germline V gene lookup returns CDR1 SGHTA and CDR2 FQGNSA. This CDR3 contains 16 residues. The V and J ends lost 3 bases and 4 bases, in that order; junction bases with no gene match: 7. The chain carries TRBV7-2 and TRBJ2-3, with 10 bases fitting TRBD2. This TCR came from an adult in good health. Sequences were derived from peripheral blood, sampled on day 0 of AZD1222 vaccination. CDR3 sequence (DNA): TGTGCCAGCAGCTTCCAAAGCGGGGGGGCCGCAGATACGCAGTATTTT. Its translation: CASSFQSGGAADTQYF.